The T cell receptor (beta chain) under discussion was sequenced for a study of Ad26.COV2.S vaccination and SARS-CoV-2 variants. Only in-frame clones appear in the TCRdb table, and some are missing; sequencing was by immunoSEQ multiplex PCR. The table shows hundreds of thousands of clones, with over 75% occurring only once. This sample's treatment: 15 to 20 received Ad26.COV2.S at low or high dose, single or two shots; 5 received placebo; per-sample allocation not given. Specimen acquisition occurred on day 63 following the initial vaccine or placebo injection. V was pared by 2 bases and J by 2 bases, with 17 bases between. The CDR3 runs to 17 residues. Per germline, CDR1 MGHRA and CDR2 YSYEKL.

The sequences come from peripheral blood, collected in a trial of Ad26.COV2.S vaccine versus placebo. The TCR was taken from a person between 18 and 59 years old who received the Ad26.COV2.S COVID-19 vaccine or a placebo. V is TRBV4-1 and J is TRBJ2-3; perhaps TRBD2 as D (6 bases). CDR3 DNA: TGCGCCAGCAGCCAACTCGGGACTGAGACCCCCACAGATACGCAGTATTTT. Its translation: CASSQLGTETPTDTQYF.